This TCR beta chain was sequenced in a study of T cell changes during pregnancy in multiple sclerosis. CDR1 and CDR2 (germline): SGHRS, YFSETQ. V was pared by 4 bases and J by 4 bases, with 8 bases of the junction left unmatched. This CDR3 has 15 amino acids. Method: immunoSEQ multiplex PCR; TCRdb's copy keeps in-frame clones and lacks some. The sample holds under 50,000 clones, around 92% seen once. This clone was detected once. The clonotype comes from a female donor with multiple sclerosis, enrolled in a pregnancy study. This sample comprised CD8+ T cells from peripheral blood mononuclear cells, obtained in the first trimester of pregnancy. The rearrangement uses TRBV5-1 and TRBJ2-5; the match to TRBD1 covers 9 bases. CDR3 sequence (DNA): TGCGCCAGCAGCCTGGAGGGACAGGGCTCAGAGACCCAGTACTTC. Translated: CASSLEGQGSETQYF.